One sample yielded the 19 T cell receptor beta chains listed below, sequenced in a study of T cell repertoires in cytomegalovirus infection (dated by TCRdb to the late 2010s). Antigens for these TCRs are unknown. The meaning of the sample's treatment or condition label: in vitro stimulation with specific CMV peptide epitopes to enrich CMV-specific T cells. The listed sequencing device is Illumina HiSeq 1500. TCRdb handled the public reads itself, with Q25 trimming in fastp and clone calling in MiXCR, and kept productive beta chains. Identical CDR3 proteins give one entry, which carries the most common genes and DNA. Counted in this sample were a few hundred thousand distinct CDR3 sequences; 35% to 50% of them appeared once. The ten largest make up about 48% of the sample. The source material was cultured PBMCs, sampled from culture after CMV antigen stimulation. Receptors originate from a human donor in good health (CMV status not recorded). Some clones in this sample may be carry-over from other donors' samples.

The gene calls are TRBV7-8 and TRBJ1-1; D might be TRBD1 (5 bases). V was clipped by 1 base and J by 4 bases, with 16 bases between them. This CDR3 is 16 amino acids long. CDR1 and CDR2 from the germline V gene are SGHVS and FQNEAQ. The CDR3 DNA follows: TGTGCCAGCAGCTTAGGGTACGGGTTCGGGGGCACTGAAGCTTTCTTT. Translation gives CASSLGYGFGGTEAFF.

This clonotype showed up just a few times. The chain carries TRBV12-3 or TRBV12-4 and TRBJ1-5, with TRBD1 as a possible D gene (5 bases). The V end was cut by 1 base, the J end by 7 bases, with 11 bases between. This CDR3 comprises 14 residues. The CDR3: CASSLGTIVQPQHF. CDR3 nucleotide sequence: TGTGCCAGCAGTTTAGGGACAATTGTGCAGCCCCAGCATTTT.

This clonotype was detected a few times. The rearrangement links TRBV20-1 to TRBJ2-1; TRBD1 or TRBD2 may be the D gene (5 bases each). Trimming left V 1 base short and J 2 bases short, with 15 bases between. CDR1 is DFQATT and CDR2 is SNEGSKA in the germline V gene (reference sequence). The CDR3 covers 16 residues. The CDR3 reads CSARGTGRSAYNEQFF. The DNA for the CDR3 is TGCAGTGCTAGAGGGACGGGGCGGAGCGCCTACAATGAGCAGTTCTTC.

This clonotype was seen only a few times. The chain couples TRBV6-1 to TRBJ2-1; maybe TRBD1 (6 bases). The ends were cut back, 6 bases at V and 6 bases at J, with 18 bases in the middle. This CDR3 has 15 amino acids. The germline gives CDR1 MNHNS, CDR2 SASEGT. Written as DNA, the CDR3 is TGTGCCAGCAGGGTCCCAGGACAGCATCCCAATGAGCAGTTCTTC. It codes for CASRVPGQHPNEQFF.

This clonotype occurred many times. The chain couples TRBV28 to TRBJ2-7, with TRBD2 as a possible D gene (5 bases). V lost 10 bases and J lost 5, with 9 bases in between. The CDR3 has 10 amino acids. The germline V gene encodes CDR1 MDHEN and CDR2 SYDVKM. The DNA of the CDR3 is TGTGCCACCGGGGTGGACGAGCAGTACTTC. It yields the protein CATGVDEQYF.

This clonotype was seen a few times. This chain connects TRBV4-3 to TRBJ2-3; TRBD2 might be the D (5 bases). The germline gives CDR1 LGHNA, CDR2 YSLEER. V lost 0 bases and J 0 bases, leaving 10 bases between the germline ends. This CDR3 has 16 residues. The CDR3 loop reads CASSQDRGRSTDTQYF. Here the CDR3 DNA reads TGCGCCAGCAGCCAAGATCGTGGGAGAAGCACAGATACGCAGTATTTT.

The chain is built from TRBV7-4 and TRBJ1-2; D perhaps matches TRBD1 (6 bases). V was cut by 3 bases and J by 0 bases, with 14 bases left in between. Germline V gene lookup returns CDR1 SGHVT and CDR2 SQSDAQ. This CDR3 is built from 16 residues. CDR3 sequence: CASSFPGGLANYGYTF. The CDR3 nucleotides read TGTGCCAGCAGCTTCCCCGGGGGCCTAGCTAACTATGGCTACACCTTC.

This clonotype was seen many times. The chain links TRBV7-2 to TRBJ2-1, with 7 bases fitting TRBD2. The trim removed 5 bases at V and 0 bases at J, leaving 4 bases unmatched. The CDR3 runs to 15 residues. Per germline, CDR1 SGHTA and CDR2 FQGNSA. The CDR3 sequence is CASSRREPSYNEQFF. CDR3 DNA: TGTGCCAGCAGCAGGCGGGAGCCCTCCTACAATGAGCAGTTCTTC. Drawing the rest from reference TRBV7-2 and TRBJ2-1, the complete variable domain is GAGVSQSPSNKVTEKGKDVELRCDPISGHTALYWYRQSLGQGLEFLIYFQGNSAPDKSGLPSDRFSAERTGGSVSTLTIQRTQQEDSAVYLCASSRREPSYNEQFFGPGTRLTVL.

DNA for the CDR3: TGTGCCAGCAGTTTATCGGGGCCCAACGGTCAGTACTTC. It is translated as CASSLSGPNGQYF. This sequence joins TRBV27 and TRBJ2-7, with D possibly being TRBD1 (5 bases). This CDR3 contains 13 residues. V lost 0 bases to trimming and J lost 10 bases, with 13 bases between them. CDR1 is MNHEY and CDR2 is SMNVEV in the germline V gene (reference sequence).

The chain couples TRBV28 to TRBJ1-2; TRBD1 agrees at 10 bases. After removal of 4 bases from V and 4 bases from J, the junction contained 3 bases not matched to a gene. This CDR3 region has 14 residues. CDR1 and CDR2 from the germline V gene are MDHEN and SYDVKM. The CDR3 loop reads CASSSGQGFYGYTF. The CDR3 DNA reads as TGTGCCAGCAGTTCGGGACAGGGGTTCTATGGCTACACCTTC.

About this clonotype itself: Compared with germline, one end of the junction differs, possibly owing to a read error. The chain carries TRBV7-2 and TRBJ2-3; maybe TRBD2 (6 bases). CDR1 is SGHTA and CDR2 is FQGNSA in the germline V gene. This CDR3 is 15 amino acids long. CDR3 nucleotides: TGTGCCAGCAGCTTATTAGCGGTTCGCACAGGTACGCAGTATTTT. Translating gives CASSLLAVRTGTQYF.

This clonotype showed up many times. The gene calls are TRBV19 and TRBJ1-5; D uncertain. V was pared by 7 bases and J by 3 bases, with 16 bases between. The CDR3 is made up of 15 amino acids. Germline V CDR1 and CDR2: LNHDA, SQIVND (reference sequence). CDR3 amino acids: CASTPRRKNNQPQHF. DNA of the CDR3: TGTGCCAGTACCCCCCGACGGAAGAACAATCAGCCCCAGCATTTT.

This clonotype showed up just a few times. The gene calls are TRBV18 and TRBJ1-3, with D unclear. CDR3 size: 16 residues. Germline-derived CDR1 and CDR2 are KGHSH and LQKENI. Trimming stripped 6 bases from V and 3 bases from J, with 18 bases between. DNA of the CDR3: TGTGCCAGCTCTTTGGCAGCTGCAAACCTTGGAAACACCATATATTTT. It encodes CASSLAAANLGNTIYF.

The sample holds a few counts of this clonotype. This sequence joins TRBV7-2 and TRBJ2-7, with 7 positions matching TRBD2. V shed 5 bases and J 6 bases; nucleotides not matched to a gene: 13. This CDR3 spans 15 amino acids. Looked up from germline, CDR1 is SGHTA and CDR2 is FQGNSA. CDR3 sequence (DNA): TGTGCCAGCAGCCCAACAGCGGGGAGTGTCCGCGAGCAGTACTTC. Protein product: CASSPTAGSVREQYF.

The CDR3 is CASRPSGWIGTQYF. The CDR3 region has the DNA TGTGCCAGCAGACCTAGCGGGTGGATTGGGACGCAGTATTTT. The chain uses TRBV12-3 or TRBV12-4 and TRBJ2-3; 8 bases map to TRBD2. CDR3 length: 14 residues. Trimming at V came to 6 bases and at J to 9 bases, leaving 11 bases not matched to a gene.

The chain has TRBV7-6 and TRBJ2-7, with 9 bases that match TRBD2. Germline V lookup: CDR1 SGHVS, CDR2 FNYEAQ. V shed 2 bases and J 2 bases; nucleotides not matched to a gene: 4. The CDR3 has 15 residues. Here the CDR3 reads CASSLRAGGAYEQYF. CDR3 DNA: TGTGCCAGCAGCTTACGGGCGGGAGGGGCCTACGAGCAGTACTTC.

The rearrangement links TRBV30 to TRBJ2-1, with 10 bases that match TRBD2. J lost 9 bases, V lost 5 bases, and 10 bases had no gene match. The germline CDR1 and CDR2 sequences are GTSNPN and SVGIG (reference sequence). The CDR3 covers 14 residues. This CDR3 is CAWETGTSVPEQFF. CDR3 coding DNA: TGTGCCTGGGAGACCGGGACTAGCGTTCCTGAGCAGTTCTTC.

The CDR3 nucleotides are TGTGCCAGCAGCTTTAGGTGGAGGCGGGGAGAAGAGACCCAGTACTTC. The encoded protein is CASSFRWRRGEETQYF. The chain couples TRBV7-2 to TRBJ2-5, with D tentatively TRBD2 (6 bases). This CDR3 has 16 amino acids. Germline-derived CDR1 and CDR2 are SGHTA and FQGNSA. Trimming pared 3 bases from V and 3 bases from J, leaving 17 bases between.

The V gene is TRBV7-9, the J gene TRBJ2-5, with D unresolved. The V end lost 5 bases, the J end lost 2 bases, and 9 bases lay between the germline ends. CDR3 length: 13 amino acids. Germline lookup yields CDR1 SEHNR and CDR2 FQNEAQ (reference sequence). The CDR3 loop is CASSPHGQETQYF. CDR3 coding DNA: TGTGCCAGCAGCCCCCACGGGCAAGAGACCCAGTACTTC. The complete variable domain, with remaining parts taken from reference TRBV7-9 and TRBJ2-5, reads DTGVSQNPRHKITKRGQNVTFRCDPISEHNRLYWYRQTLGQGPEFLTYFQNEAQLEKSRLLSDRFSAERPKGSFSTLEIQRTEQGDSAMYLCASSPHGQETQYFGPGTRLLVL.